The rows below give T cell receptor beta chains drawn from one sample of a study of OX40 agonist ivuxolimab in advanced cancers. Libraries were prepared by immunoSEQ multiplex PCR; TCRdb keeps only in-frame clonotypes and omits some of them. The repertoire has about 120,000 clones, approximately 92% of them found once; the top ten carry approximately 0.15%. The sample here was CD4+ or CD8+ T cells sorted from blood, taken in a trial of the OX40 agonist ivuxolimab. These receptors originate from an adult with an advanced solid tumor such as melanoma, head and neck, liver or kidney cancer. CDR3s include the opening cysteine and the closing phenylalanine or tryptophan. D genes are given only for firm matches. The listing skips clone size in some rows; elsewhere it reads once, few, many or a size class.

d_call	j_call	v_call	clone_size	cdr3_aa	cdr3_nt
NA	TRBJ1-5	TRBV30	NA	CAWSEGSRNQPQHF	TGTGCCTGGAGTGAAGGGTCACGAAATCAGCCCCAGCATTTT
NA	TRBJ1-1	TRBV19	few	CASSIAGSTNTEAFF	TGTGCCAGTAGTATAGCAGGCAGCACGAACACTGAAGCTTTCTTT
NA	TRBJ1-1	TRBV6-5	NA	CASSSMRTGSITEAFF	TGTGCCAGCAGTTCGATGAGGACGGGATCTATCACTGAAGCTTTCTTT
TRBD1	TRBJ1-5	TRBV7-9	NA	CASRPRGWGDQPQHF	TGTGCCAGCAGACCCAGGGGGTGGGGGGATCAGCCCCAGCATTTT
NA	TRBJ1-1	TRBV5-1	NA	CASSPDPNDTEAFF	TGCGCCAGCAGTCCCGACCCGAATGACACTGAAGCTTTCTTT
TRBD2	TRBJ2-3	TRBV4-1	NA	CASSQAGTSGGLRLGSTQYF	TGCGCCAGCAGCCAAGCGGGGACTAGCGGGGGCCTCCGTCTTGGATCTACGCAGTATTTT
NA	TRBJ1-1	TRBV6-5	few	CASSLSITTEAFF	TGTGCCAGCAGCCTGTCGATTACCACTGAAGCTTTCTTT
NA	TRBJ2-5	TRBV28	NA	CASSFENRPKETQYF	TGTGCCAGCAGTTTTGAGAACAGGCCAAAAGAGACCCAGTACTTC
NA	TRBJ2-3	TRBV6-7	once	CASSYNGGSSTDTQYF	TGTGCCAGCAGTTACAACGGGGGCTCTAGCACAGATACGCAGTATTTT
NA	TRBJ1-2	TRBV6-5	NA	CASSTRGGYGYTF	TGTGCCAGCAGCACCCGAGGGGGATATGGCTACACCTTC
TRBD2	TRBJ2-2	TRBV9	once	CASRRGLAGTPNTGELFF	TGTGCCAGCAGGAGAGGACTAGCGGGGACCCCGAACACCGGGGAGCTGTTTTTT
TRBD2	TRBJ2-7	TRBV7-6	NA	CASSRTRSGSYEQYF	TGTGCCAGCAGCCGGACTAGGTCGGGCTCCTACGAGCAGTACTTC
TRBD2	TRBJ2-1	TRBV5-1	once	CASSALAGEIGEQFF	TGCGCCAGCAGCGCTCTAGCGGGAGAAATTGGGGAGCAGTTCTTC
NA	TRBJ2-7	TRBV2	NA	CASSEVGGTRSYEQYF	TGTGCCAGCAGTGAAGTTGGCGGGACGAGATCCTACGAGCAGTACTTC
NA	TRBJ2-3	TRBV10-3	NA	CAISGDNTDTQYF	TGTGCCATCAGCGGGGACAACACAGATACGCAGTATTTT
NA	TRBJ1-4	TRBV19	once	CASRNGATNEKLFF	TGTGCCAGTAGGAACGGAGCAACTAATGAAAAACTGTTTTTT
TRBD1	TRBJ1-1	TRBV6-5	once	CASSDGQVGTEAFF	TGTGCCAGCAGTGACGGACAGGTTGGGACTGAAGCTTTCTTT
NA	TRBJ2-2	TRBV6-5	NA	CASLGTSLSRELFF	TGTGCCAGCCTCGGGACCAGCCTTTCGAGGGAGCTGTTTTTT
NA	TRBJ2-2	TRBV5-1	once	CASSLAQGEGSGELFF	TGCGCCAGCAGCTTGGCACAGGGCGAGGGGTCCGGGGAGCTGTTTTTT
TRBD1	TRBJ2-5	TRBV13	NA	CASSPFFSLRDRGQETQYF	TGTGCCAGCAGCCCGTTTTTTTCCTTACGGGACAGGGGCCAAGAGACCCAGTACTTC
TRBD1	TRBJ2-3	TRBV9	NA	CASSVGQGTSTDTQYF	TGTGCCAGCAGCGTAGGACAGGGCACTAGCACAGATACGCAGTATTTT
NA	TRBJ1-5	TRBV19	NA	CASSPRPTDQPQHF	TGTGCCAGTAGCCCACGCCCCACAGATCAGCCCCAGCATTTT
NA	TRBJ1-4	TRBV19	NA	CASSPRTVATNEKLFF	TGTGCCAGTAGTCCCCGGACAGTTGCAACTAATGAAAAACTGTTTTTT
TRBD2	TRBJ2-1	TRBV7-3	NA	CASSLTGLAGVIIF	TGTGCCAGCAGCTTAACGGGACTAGCGGGAGTTATCATCTTC
NA	TRBJ1-2	TRBV6-5	NA	CASSYNARRDYGYTF	TGTGCCAGCAGTTACAACGCTAGGCGCGACTATGGCTACACCTTC
TRBD1	TRBJ1-2	TRBV14	NA	CASQPGQGRNYGYTF	TGTGCCAGCCAACCGGGACAGGGACGTAACTATGGCTACACCTTC
NA	TRBJ1-5	TRBV19	NA	CASSLTPYGNQPQHF	TGTGCCAGTAGCTTAACACCCTACGGCAATCAGCCCCAGCATTTT
NA	TRBJ2-2	TRBV21-1	NA	CASTRPGQGKNTGELFF	TGTGCCAGCACACGCCCGGGACAGGGAAAAAACACCGGGGAGCTGTTTTTT
TRBD1	TRBJ1-3	TRBV7-8	many	CASTPRGTGGNTIYF	TGTGCCAGCACCCCTCGTGGGACAGGTGGAAACACCATATATTTT
NA	TRBJ1-1	TRBV9	NA	CASSVAGDRWTEAFF	TGTGCCAGCAGCGTAGCGGGGGATCGATGGACTGAAGCTTTCTTT
NA	TRBJ2-7	TRBV29-1	NA	CSVGTVNHEQYF	TGCAGCGTTGGGACAGTCAATCACGAGCAGTACTTC
NA	TRBJ2-5	TRBV6-6	NA	CASSPREGVETQYF	TGTGCCAGCAGTCCCCGAGAGGGGGTAGAGACCCAGTACTTC
TRBD1	TRBJ1-1	TRBV28	NA	CASSLSGDRETEAFF	TGTGCCAGCAGTTTATCGGGTGACAGGGAAACTGAAGCTTTCTTT
NA	TRBJ1-2	TRBV7-9	NA	CASSLGISVNYGYTF	TGTGCCAGCAGCTTAGGAATTTCAGTGAACTATGGCTACACCTTC
NA	TRBJ2-7	TRBV15	NA	CATSSRRSSYEQYF	TGTGCCACCAGCTCTCGAAGGAGCTCCTACGAGCAGTACTTC
NA	TRBJ2-3	TRBV4-3	NA	CASSQDLFRTDTQYF	TGCGCCAGCAGCCAAGATCTTTTTAGGACAGATACGCAGTATTTT
TRBD2	TRBJ2-2	TRBV10-3	NA	CATGTSGRGTGELFF	TGTGCCACCGGGACTAGCGGGAGGGGTACCGGGGAGCTGTTTTTT
TRBD2	TRBJ2-7	TRBV6-5	NA	CASSYSGRASGEQYF	TGTGCCAGCAGTTATTCCGGGAGGGCCTCGGGGGAGCAGTACTTC
NA	TRBJ1-2	TRBV7-2	NA	CASSFLGTGNYGYTF	TGTGCCAGCAGCTTTTTGGGGACGGGAAACTATGGCTACACCTTC
NA	TRBJ1-5	TRBV4-2	NA	CASSQGGNDQPQHF	TGTGCCAGCAGCCAAGGGGGGAACGATCAGCCCCAGCATTTT
NA	TRBJ2-5	TRBV18	NA	CASSPPDLYQETQYF	TGTGCCAGCTCACCACCAGACCTGTACCAAGAGACCCAGTACTTC